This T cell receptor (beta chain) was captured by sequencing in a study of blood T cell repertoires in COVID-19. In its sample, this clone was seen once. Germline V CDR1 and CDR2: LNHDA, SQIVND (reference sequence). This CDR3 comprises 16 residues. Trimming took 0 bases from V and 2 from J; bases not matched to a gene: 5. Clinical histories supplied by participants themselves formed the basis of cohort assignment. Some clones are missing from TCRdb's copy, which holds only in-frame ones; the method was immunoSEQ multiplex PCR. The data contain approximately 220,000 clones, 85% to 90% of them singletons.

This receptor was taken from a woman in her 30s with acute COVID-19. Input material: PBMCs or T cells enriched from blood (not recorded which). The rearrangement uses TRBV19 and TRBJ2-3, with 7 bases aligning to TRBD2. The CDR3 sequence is CASSIEGRGPTDTQYF. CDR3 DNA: TGTGCCAGTAGTATAGAGGGGAGGGGACCCACAGATACGCAGTATTTT. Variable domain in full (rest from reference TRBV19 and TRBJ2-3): DGGITQSPKYLFRKEGQNVTLSCEQNLNHDAMYWYRQDPGQGLRLIYYSQIVNDFQKGDIAEGYSVSREKKESFPLTVTSAQKNPTAFYLCASSIEGRGPTDTQYFGPGTRLTVL.